The T cell receptor beta chain described here comes from a study of graft-versus-host responses after intestinal transplantation. Background on the study: Anti-thymocyte globulin was used for induction in all recipients, who then took tacrolimus and steroids for approximately 3 years.

Details on this clone: Its specificity is unknown.

General observations from the study: Across patients carrying graft-donor T cell macrochimerism, allografts held high graft-versus-host to host-versus-graft clonal ratios.

Assay: immunoSEQ multiplex PCR; the TCRdb copy retains only in-frame clones and omits some. The sample gives 50,000 to 75,000 clones, about 89% of which show up once; around 1.8% is in the top ten. Lymphocytes from graft epithelium and lamina propria were isolated. After removal of 2 bases from V and 4 bases from J, the junction contained 1 base not matched to a gene. Germline V lookup: CDR1 SGHTA, CDR2 FQGTGA. The CDR3 spans 15 residues. This chain uses TRBV7-3 with TRBJ2-3, with 12 bases matching TRBD2. Here the sequenced sample was ileum tissue, taken 357 days after transplant. The receptor's source is a human patient who received an intestinal transplant, so some T cells may come from the graft donor. As DNA, the CDR3 is TGTGCCAGCAGCTTACTAGCGGGGGGGCCAGATACGCAGTATTTT. It is translated as CASSLLAGGPDTQYF.